This T cell receptor beta chain was recovered during a study of cytomegalovirus exposure and HLA in healthy donors. About the study: The 120 validation repertoires, a later analysis reported, used the same platform as the approximately 670 repertoires from the first cohort.

Assay used: immunoSEQ multiplex PCR; TCRdb lists only in-frame clones, some missing. The repertoire holds about 98,000 clones, about 90% seen once, with 6.3% in the top ten. General observations from the study: Confirmation was obtained in vitro that a few CMV-associated chains are specific for CMV antigens. Most TCR sequences showed up rarely, but some public TCRs showed up in many donors.

The V gene end was trimmed by 2 bases and the J gene end by 5 bases; junction bases not matched to a gene: 9. The germline V gene encodes CDR1 ENHRY and CDR2 SYGVKD. The CDR3 sequence is 16 residues long. To note about this clone: Its antigen is unknown.

The receptor was isolated from a man aged 18 to 30 in good health and CMV-seropositive. Material for sequencing was PBMCs. The J gene is TRBJ1-2, the V gene TRBV10-3, with TRBD1 matching 9 bases. The CDR3 region is CAISEQNRGHGYGYTF. The CDR3 coding sequence is TGTGCCATCAGTGAGCAAAACAGGGGGCATGGTTATGGCTACACCTTC.